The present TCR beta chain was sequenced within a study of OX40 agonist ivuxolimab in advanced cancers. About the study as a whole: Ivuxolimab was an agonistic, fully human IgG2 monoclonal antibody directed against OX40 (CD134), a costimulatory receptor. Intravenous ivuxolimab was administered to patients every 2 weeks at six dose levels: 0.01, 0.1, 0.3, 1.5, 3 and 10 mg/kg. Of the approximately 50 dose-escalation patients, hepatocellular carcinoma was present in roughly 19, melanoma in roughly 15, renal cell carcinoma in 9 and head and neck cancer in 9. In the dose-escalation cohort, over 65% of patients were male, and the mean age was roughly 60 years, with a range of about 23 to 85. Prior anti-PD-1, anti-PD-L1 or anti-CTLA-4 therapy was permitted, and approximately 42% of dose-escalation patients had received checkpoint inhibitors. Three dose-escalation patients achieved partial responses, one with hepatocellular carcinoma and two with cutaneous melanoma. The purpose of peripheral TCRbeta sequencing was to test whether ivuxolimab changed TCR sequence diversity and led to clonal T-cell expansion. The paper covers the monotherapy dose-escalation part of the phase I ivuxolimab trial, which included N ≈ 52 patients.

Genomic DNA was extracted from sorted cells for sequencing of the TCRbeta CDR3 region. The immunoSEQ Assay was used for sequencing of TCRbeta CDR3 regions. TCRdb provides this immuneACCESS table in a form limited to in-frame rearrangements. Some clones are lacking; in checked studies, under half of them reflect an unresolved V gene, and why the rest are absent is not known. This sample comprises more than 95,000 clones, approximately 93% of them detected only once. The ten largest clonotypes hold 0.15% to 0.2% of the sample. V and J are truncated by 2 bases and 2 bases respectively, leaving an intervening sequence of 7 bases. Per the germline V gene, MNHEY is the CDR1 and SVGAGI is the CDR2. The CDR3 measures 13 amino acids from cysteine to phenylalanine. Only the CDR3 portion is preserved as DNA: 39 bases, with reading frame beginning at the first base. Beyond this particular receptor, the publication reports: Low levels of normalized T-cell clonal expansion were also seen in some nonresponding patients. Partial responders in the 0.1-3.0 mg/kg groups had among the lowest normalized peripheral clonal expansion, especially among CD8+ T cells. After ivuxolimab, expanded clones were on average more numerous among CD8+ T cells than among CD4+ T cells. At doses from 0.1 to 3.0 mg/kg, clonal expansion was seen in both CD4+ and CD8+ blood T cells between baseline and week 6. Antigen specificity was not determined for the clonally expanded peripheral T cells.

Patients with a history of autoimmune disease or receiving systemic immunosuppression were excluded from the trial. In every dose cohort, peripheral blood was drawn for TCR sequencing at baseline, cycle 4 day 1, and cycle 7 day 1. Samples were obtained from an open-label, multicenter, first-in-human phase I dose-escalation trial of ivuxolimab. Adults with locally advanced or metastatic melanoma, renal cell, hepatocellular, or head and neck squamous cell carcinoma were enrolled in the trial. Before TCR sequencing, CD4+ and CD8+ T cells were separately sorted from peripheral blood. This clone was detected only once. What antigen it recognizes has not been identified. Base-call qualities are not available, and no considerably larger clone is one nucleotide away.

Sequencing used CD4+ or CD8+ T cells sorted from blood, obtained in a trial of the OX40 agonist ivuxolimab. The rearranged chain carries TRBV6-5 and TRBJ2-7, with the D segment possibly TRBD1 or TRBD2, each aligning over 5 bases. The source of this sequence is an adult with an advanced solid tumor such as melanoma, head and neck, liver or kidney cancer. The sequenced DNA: TGTGCCAGCAGTTACGAGGGGACCTACGAGCAGTACTTC. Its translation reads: CASSYEGTYEQYF.